The 22 T cell receptor beta chains given below trace back to one sample, sequenced in a study of blood T cell repertoires in COVID-19. The assay was immunoSEQ multiplex PCR, and TCRdb's table has in-frame clones only and misses some. The sample contains about 100,000 clones, around 90% of which appear only once. The specimen was peripheral blood. These receptors all stem from a man in his fifties with acute or convalescent COVID-19.

This sequence joins TRBV5-1 and TRBJ1-1; no clear D. Trimming removed 0 bases at V and 1 base at J, with 13 bases between. CDR1 is SGHRS and CDR2 is YFSETQ in the germline V gene. The CDR3 has 16 residues. As DNA, the CDR3 is TGCGCCAGCAGCTTGGAAGTGTCAGCGAGGAACACTGAAGCTTTCTTT. Translation: CASSLEVSARNTEAFF.

In nucleotides, the CDR3 is TGTGCCAGCAGCGGCTGGACAGGGGTTCGGAGCACTGAAGCTTTCTTT. Protein product: CASSGWTGVRSTEAFF. This sequence joins TRBV9 and TRBJ1-1, with 9 bases lining up with TRBD1. V shed 3 bases and J 4 bases; nucleotides not matched to a gene: 10. The CDR3 is 16 amino acids. The germline V gene has CDR1 SGDLS and CDR2 YYNGEE.

The genes are TRBV5-4 and TRBJ1-1; D possibly corresponds to TRBD1 (5 bases). Germline V CDR1 and CDR2: SGHNT, YYREEE (reference sequence). Trimming removed 0 bases at V and 4 bases at J, with 13 bases between. This CDR3 comprises 15 residues. The CDR3 region is CASSLVQGISTEAFF. Written as DNA, the CDR3 is TGTGCCAGCAGCTTGGTTCAGGGTATTAGCACTGAAGCTTTCTTT.

This chain uses TRBV30 with TRBJ1-1; 8 bases are shared with TRBD1. CDR3 length: 11 amino acids. Germline V gene lookup returns CDR1 GTSNPN and CDR2 SVGIG (reference sequence). With V trimmed by 0 bases and J by 11 bases, 2 bases remained unmatched. CDR3 DNA sequence: TGTGCCTGGAGTGTACGACAGGGGGCTTTCTTT. Its translation is CAWSVRQGAFF.

J is TRBJ1-1 and V is TRBV11-2, with 7 bases lining up with TRBD1. The germline CDR1 and CDR2 sequences are SGHAT and FQNNGV. V gave up 5 bases and J gave up 4 bases; unmatched junction bases: 7. The CDR3 sequence is 14 residues long. Here the CDR3 DNA reads TGTGCCAGCAGCGCACAGGGGAGGTCCACTGAAGCTTTCTTT. It specifies CASSAQGRSTEAFF.

The chain carries TRBV7-3 and TRBJ2-7; perhaps TRBD2 as D (6 bases). This CDR3 is 15 amino acids long. Germline V gives CDR1 SGHTA, CDR2 FQGTGA. V lost 5 bases to trimming and J lost 1 base, with 15 bases between them. The DNA for the CDR3 is TGTGCCAGCAGCCCACGTGGCGGGAAGTCCTACGAGCAGTACTTC. Amino acids: CASSPRGGKSYEQYF.

As for this clone: Because the CDR3's place on the DNA is in doubt, the DNA is left out and the CDR3 is given as listed by TCRdb. The CDR3 protein is CASILAGFNSPLHF. This chain joins TRBV2 and TRBJ1-6; TRBD1 was called by the table and not checked on the DNA. Per the germline V gene, CDR1 is SNHLY and CDR2 is FYNNEI. A total of 14 residues make up the CDR3, ends included.

This rearrangement joins TRBV19 to TRBJ1-2, with 9 bases identical to TRBD1. The J segment lost 4 bases and the V segment lost 5 bases, leaving 5 bases of the junction unmatched. The germline CDR1 and CDR2 sequences are LNHDA and SQIVND (reference sequence). The CDR3 is 14 amino acids. CDR3: CASSLGTGPYGYTF. CDR3 DNA: TGTGCCAGTAGTCTCGGGACAGGGCCCTATGGCTACACCTTC.

The chain carries TRBV10-3 and TRBJ1-2, with 11 bases matching TRBD1. CDR1 is ENHRY and CDR2 is SYGVKD in the germline V gene. V shed 4 bases, J shed 9 bases, and the junction held 4 bases outside the gene matches. The CDR3 consists of 13 residues. CDR3 loop: CAISAGTGGSYTF. The CDR3 nucleotides read TGTGCCATCAGTGCTGGGACAGGGGGTAGCTACACCTTC.

V gene TRBV5-5 combines with J gene TRBJ2-5; TRBD1 aligns across 8 bases. Germline assignment: CDR1 SGHKS and CDR2 YYEKEE (reference sequence). The CDR3 is made up of 15 amino acids. V was clipped by 4 bases and J by 5 bases; unmatched bases: 10. The CDR3 nucleotides are TGTGCCAGCAGCCCTTTACACAGGGGGTGGGAGACCCAGTACTTC. Translation: CASSPLHRGWETQYF.

The chain employs TRBV18 and TRBJ1-4; 7 nucleotides agree with TRBD1. The CDR3 contains 15 residues. V dropped 5 bases and J dropped 4; count of bases not matched to a gene: 7. Germline CDR1 reads KGHSH; CDR2 reads LQKENI. This CDR3 reads CASSSNRGNNEKLFF. In DNA form, the CDR3 reads TGTGCCAGCTCATCGAACAGGGGTAATAATGAAAAACTGTTTTTT.

This chain joins TRBV6-5 and TRBJ1-1, with a possible D match to TRBD1 (5 bases). V was trimmed by 7 bases and J by 7 bases, leaving 19 bases between them. The CDR3 runs 14 residues. Germline V lookup: CDR1 MNHEY, CDR2 SVGAGI. CDR3 in amino acids: CASTGGGVIGEAFF. CDR3 DNA sequence: TGTGCCAGCACCGGGGGAGGGGTAATCGGTGAAGCTTTCTTT.

This clone was detected only once. The chain combines TRBV19 with TRBJ2-2, with 7 bases aligning to TRBD1. The CDR3 loop spans 15 amino acids. The J segment lost 4 bases and the V segment lost 1 base, leaving 3 bases of the junction unmatched. CDR1 and CDR2 (germline): LNHDA, SQIVND (reference sequence). The CDR3 DNA reads TGTGCCAGTAGTATAGTCGCAGGGGGCACCGGGGAGCTGTTTTTT. It is translated as CASSIVAGGTGELFF.

This rearrangement joins TRBV5-1 to TRBJ1-2; no definite D call. V was trimmed by 3 bases and J by 2 bases, leaving 8 bases between them. CDR3 size: 13 residues. CDR1 and CDR2 (germline): SGHRS, YFSETQ. The CDR3 DNA sequence: TGCGCCAGCAGCTCCGACGGGAACTATGGCTACACCTTC. It encodes CASSSDGNYGYTF.

The sample holds one count of this clone. The J gene is TRBJ1-2, the V gene TRBV7-8; the D gene is possibly TRBD1 (6 bases). Germline V gene lookup returns CDR1 SGHVS and CDR2 FQNEAQ. CDR3 size: 16 residues. The V and J ends lost 1 base and 5 bases respectively, with 17 bases between them. The CDR3 loop is CASSLGHGDRSYGYTF. CDR3 nucleotide sequence: TGTGCCAGCAGCTTAGGCCACGGCGACAGGTCGTATGGCTACACCTTC. Supplemented by reference TRBV7-8 and TRBJ1-2, the full variable domain reads GAGVSQSPRYKVAKRGQDVALRCDPISGHVSLFWYQQALGQGPEFLTYFQNEAQLDKSGLPSDRFFAERPEGSVSTLKIQRTQQEDSAVYLCASSLGHGDRSYGYTFGSGTRLTVV.

This clone was recorded once. The chain employs TRBV19 and TRBJ1-1; D uncertain. V lost 6 bases to trimming and J lost 10 bases, with 21 bases between them. Germline V gene sequence: CDR1 LNHDA, CDR2 SQIVND (reference sequence). This CDR3 is 14 amino acids long. DNA for the CDR3: TGTGCCAGTAGCCAAAAATCCTTAACTTCGGTAGCTTTCTTT. It encodes CASSQKSLTSVAFF.

The chain joins TRBV5-1 to TRBJ2-1; 12 positions agree with TRBD2. With V trimmed by 4 bases and J by 10 bases, 12 bases remained unmatched. CDR3 size: 16 residues. The germline gives CDR1 SGHRS, CDR2 YFSETQ. The CDR3 loop reads CASSGAPSGGAREQFF. CDR3 coding DNA: TGCGCCAGCAGCGGCGCCCCTAGCGGGGGGGCCCGAGAGCAGTTCTTC.

This rearrangement joins TRBV5-6 to TRBJ1-3; D is undetermined. CDR1 is SGHDT and CDR2 is YYEEEE in the germline V gene. V lost 1 base, J lost 4 bases, and 18 bases lay in between. The CDR3 contains 17 residues. CDR3 nucleotides: TGTGCCAGCAGCTTGTTCAGAGAGGCATATTTAGGAAACACCATATATTTT. It is translated as CASSLFREAYLGNTIYF.

The genes are TRBV7-3 and TRBJ2-2; no clear D gene. V dropped 2 bases and J dropped 0 bases, with 13 bases sitting between them. Per germline, CDR1 SGHTA and CDR2 FQGTGA. CDR3 size: 17 residues. The CDR3 reads CASSLFGPSANTGELFF. The CDR3 DNA follows: TGTGCCAGCAGCTTATTTGGGCCTTCCGCGAACACCGGGGAGCTGTTTTTT.

The chain carries TRBV19 and TRBJ1-1, with D possibly matching TRBD1 (6 bases). V was trimmed by 4 bases and J by 1 base, leaving 13 bases between them. This CDR3 is 15 amino acids long. CDR1 is LNHDA, CDR2 SQIVND, per germline (reference sequence). The CDR3: CASSTTDRPNTEAFF. The CDR3 DNA follows: TGTGCCAGTAGTACGACTGACAGGCCGAACACTGAAGCTTTCTTT. The full variable domain, with the rest looked up from reference TRBV19 and TRBJ1-1, is DGGITQSPKYLFRKEGQNVTLSCEQNLNHDAMYWYRQDPGQGLRLIYYSQIVNDFQKGDIAEGYSVSREKKESFPLTVTSAQKNPTAFYLCASSTTDRPNTEAFFGQGTRLTVV.

The V call is TRBV28, the J call TRBJ1-2; D remains unclear. The CDR3 length is 14 residues. Germline V gene data show CDR1 as MDHEN and CDR2 as SYDVKM. The germline V and J ends were trimmed by 1 base and 2 bases, with 8 bases remaining between them. CDR3 in amino acids: CASSLYRGNYGYTF. In DNA form, the CDR3 reads TGTGCCAGCAGTTTATACAGAGGGAACTATGGCTACACCTTC.

Concerning this clone itself: One end of the junction is discordant with germline, which a read error may explain. The rearrangement links TRBV11-3 to TRBJ1-3; D possibly corresponds to TRBD1 (5 bases). This CDR3 region has 16 residues. Germline V gene sequence: CDR1 SGHNT, CDR2 YENEEA. CDR3 sequence reads: CASSPRTSLSGNTIYF. The CDR3 region has the DNA TGTGCAAGCAGTCCGCGGACAAGCCTCTCTGGAAACACCATATATTTT.